The 2 T cell receptor beta chains below come from one sample, sequenced in a study of blood T cell repertoires in COVID-19. Profiled with immunoSEQ multiplex PCR; TCRdb holds only in-frame clones, not every one. The data show around 250,000 clones, 86% seen once. Source material: peripheral blood. These receptors came from a man aged 55 to 70 with acute or convalescent COVID-19.

The chain couples TRBV6-6 to TRBJ1-5; 8 nucleotides line up with TRBD1. CDR1 MNHNY and CDR2 SVGAGI come from the germline V gene (reference sequence). The CDR3 is 16 residues long. The ends lost 3 bases at V and 2 bases at J; junction bases unmatched: 6. This CDR3 is CASSYGQGGGNQPQHF. The CDR3 bases are TGTGCCAGCAGTTATGGACAGGGCGGCGGCAATCAGCCCCAGCATTTT.

This chain joins TRBV24-1 and TRBJ2-1; TRBD2 matches at 10 bases. V shed 5 bases, J shed 1 base, and the junction held 13 bases outside the gene matches. Germline CDR1 and CDR2: KGHDR and SFDVKD. The CDR3 is made up of 19 amino acids. This chain's CDR3 is CATSGGASGRTGSYNEQFF. CDR3 in DNA: TGTGCCACCAGTGGGGGGGCTAGCGGGAGAACTGGTTCCTACAATGAGCAGTTCTTC.